The source of this T cell receptor beta chain is a study of blood T cell repertoires in COVID-19. The overall study: Italy, Spain and the United States were the sources of the convalescent and acute COVID-19 samples. T cells, B-cell-depleted T cells, or PBMCs provided the cDNA or gDNA that served as material.

In the original workflow: Amplification from reference gene primers served as the basis for estimated nucleated cell counts. The method was immunoSEQ multiplex PCR; TCRdb's version includes in-frame clones alone and lacks a portion of them. V, J and clone size reflect that table, while D and trimming were determined from the DNA. The repertoire has about 130,000 clones, roughly 86% of them found once; the top ten carry about 17%. Germline lookup yields CDR1 MNHEY and CDR2 SMNVEV (reference sequence). V dropped 7 bases and J dropped 8 bases, with 20 bases sitting between them. CDR3 size: 14 residues. The V and J genes are TRBV27 and TRBJ1-2; D call uncertain. The specimen sequenced was peripheral blood. This receptor was obtained from a woman aged 50 to 65 who had recovered from COVID-19. CDR3 sequence: CASKPDYSSVGYTF. The CDR3 region has the DNA TGTGCCAGCAAGCCTGACTACAGTTCCGTCGGCTACACCTTC.